Described below is a single T cell receptor beta chain sequence and its context. Assay used: immunoSEQ multiplex PCR; TCRdb lists only in-frame clones, some missing. The sample consists of about 230,000 clones, around 80% of them appearing once. This record belongs to a study of blood T cell repertoires in COVID-19. For the study at large: COVID-19 samples collected from the United States, Italy and Spain covered acute and convalescent phases. Sample material is recorded as cDNA or gDNA derived from T cells, B-cell-depleted T cells, or PBMCs.

V was clipped by 5 bases and J by 4 bases; unmatched bases: 11. Germline V gives CDR1 LGHNA, CDR2 YNFKEQ. This CDR3 is built from 16 residues. Sequences were obtained from peripheral blood. This receptor was obtained from a man aged 35 to 55 with active or convalescent COVID-19. The rearrangement links TRBV4-2 to TRBJ2-7, with 10 bases fitting TRBD1. Here the CDR3 reads CASSSIGDRGTYEQYF. CDR3 nucleotides: TGTGCCAGCAGCTCGATCGGGGACAGGGGAACTTACGAGCAGTACTTC.